Listed here are 13 T cell receptor beta chains from one sample, sequenced in a study of cytomegalovirus exposure and HLA in healthy donors. PCR was performed using 60 Vbeta and 13 Jbeta primers. Method: immunoSEQ multiplex PCR; TCRdb's copy keeps in-frame clones and lacks some. Of hundreds of thousands of clones in the sample, around 89% were seen once. Source material: PBMCs. The receptors derive from a woman aged 18-35 years in good health and CMV-seronegative.

The chain couples TRBV10-3 to TRBJ2-7; D gene unclear. This CDR3 is 13 amino acids long. The V end was cut by 2 bases, the J end by 4 bases, with 9 bases between. The germline CDR1 and CDR2 sequences are ENHRY and SYGVKD. This CDR3 is CAISETDTYEQYF. The DNA for the CDR3 is TGTGCCATCAGTGAGACTGACACTTACGAGCAGTACTTC.

The chain carries TRBV27 and TRBJ1-6; TRBD1 aligns across 9 bases. After removal of 3 bases from V and 6 bases from J, the junction contained 3 bases not matched to a gene. The CDR3 consists of 15 residues. CDR1 is MNHEY, CDR2 SMNVEV, per germline (reference sequence). The CDR3 protein is CASSFRDRVNSPLHF. The CDR3 DNA follows: TGTGCCAGCAGTTTCCGGGACAGGGTTAATTCACCCCTCCACTTT.

This sequence joins TRBV27 and TRBJ2-7; the D gene is possibly TRBD1 (6 bases). Germline assignment: CDR1 MNHEY and CDR2 SMNVEV (reference sequence). The CDR3 has 14 residues. The V and J ends lost 7 bases and 2 bases respectively, with 15 bases between them. CDR3 nucleotide sequence: TGTGCCAGCACCCGTGGGACACAGACCTACGAGCAGTACTTC. Protein: CASTRGTQTYEQYF.

This clone has only one observation. The V and J genes are TRBV6-5 and TRBJ2-1; TRBD2 is a possible D gene (5 bases). Germline-derived CDR1 and CDR2 are MNHEY and SVGAGI. The CDR3 covers 15 residues. Trimming took 3 bases from V and 0 from J, leaving 9 bases between them. The CDR3 DNA sequence: TGTGCCAGCAGTTATACTAGGAGCTCCTACAATGAGCAGTTCTTC. Encoded protein: CASSYTRSSYNEQFF.

The CDR3 DNA reads as TGTGCCAGCAGCAAGACAGGGACTGACACTGAAGCTTTCTTT. Translating gives CASSKTGTDTEAFF. This sequence joins TRBV11-3 and TRBJ1-1, with TRBD1 identical over 7 bases. Germline values: CDR1 SGHNT, CDR2 YENEEA. The V segment lost 5 bases and the J segment 3 bases; nucleotides outside the gene matches: 6. The CDR3 extends over 14 amino acids.

The chain links TRBV12-1 to TRBJ2-1; the DNA was not used to check the table's D call, TRBD2. TRBV12-1 is a pseudogene segment. CDR3 size: 17 residues. CDR3 loop: CASSLGLAGNRGNEQFF. CDR3 DNA: TGTGCCAGCAGCTTGGGACTAGCGGGAAATAGGGGCAATGAGCAGTTCTTC.

V and J are TRBV6-5 and TRBJ1-1, with 11 nucleotides matching TRBD1. Germline V gene lookup returns CDR1 MNHEY and CDR2 SVGAGI. The CDR3 consists of 15 residues. The trim removed 2 bases at V and 4 bases at J, leaving 3 bases unmatched. The CDR3 loop reads CASSYGGTGGTEAFF. DNA of the CDR3: TGTGCCAGCAGTTACGGAGGGACAGGGGGCACTGAAGCTTTCTTT.

The V gene is TRBV5-4, the J gene TRBJ1-5; D call uncertain. CDR3 length: 14 residues. V was clipped by 1 base and J by 4 bases, with 9 bases between them. CDR1 is SGHNT, CDR2 YYREEE, per germline (reference sequence). The CDR3: CASSLFRENQPQHF. CDR3 sequence (DNA): TGTGCCAGCAGCTTGTTTAGGGAGAATCAGCCCCAGCATTTT.

CDR3 loop: CASSPPLAGGTDTQYF. The CDR3 DNA reads TGTGCCAGCTCACCACCACTAGCGGGGGGCACAGATACGCAGTATTTT. The V gene is TRBV18, the J gene TRBJ2-3, with 11 bases aligning to TRBD2. There are 16 residues in the CDR3. Germline assignment: CDR1 KGHSH and CDR2 LQKENI. The V and J ends lost 0 bases and 1 base, in that order; junction bases with no gene match: 0.

The DNA for the CDR3 is TGTGCCAGCAGTCCAGGGACAGCTAGCTCCTACGAGCAGTACTTC. Protein sequence: CASSPGTASSYEQYF. The chain recombines TRBV27 with TRBJ2-7, with 7 positions matching TRBD1. V trimming: 5 bases; J trimming: 0 bases; junction bases outside the gene matches: 7. CDR1 is MNHEY, CDR2 SMNVEV, per germline (reference sequence). The CDR3 covers 15 residues.

V gene TRBV7-2 combines with J gene TRBJ1-1; D remains unclear. The length of the CDR3 is 14 residues. V dropped 1 base and J dropped 4 bases, with 10 bases sitting between them. CDR1 is SGHTA, CDR2 FQGNSA, per germline. This CDR3 reads CASSLGTTVTEAFF. For the CDR3, the DNA is TGTGCCAGCAGCTTAGGAACCACAGTCACTGAAGCTTTCTTT.

This rearrangement joins TRBV21-1 to TRBJ1-1; the table's D gene call, TRBD1, was not cross checked with the DNA. TRBV21-1 is a known pseudogene. This CDR3 contains 17 residues. CDR3 sequence reads: CASSKVSRDRRDTEAFF. CDR3 bases: TGTGCCAGCAGCAAGGTAAGCAGGGACAGACGGGACACTGAAGCTTTCTTT.

This chain uses TRBV9 with TRBJ2-7, with 11 nucleotides matching TRBD1. CDR1 is SGDLS and CDR2 is YYNGEE in the germline V gene. CDR3 length equals 16 residues. The ends lost 3 bases at V and 3 bases at J; junction bases unmatched: 8. The CDR3 DNA follows: TGTGCCAGCAGCGCTGGGACCGGGACAGGGGGCTACGAGCAGTACTTC. Its protein is CASSAGTGTGGYEQYF.